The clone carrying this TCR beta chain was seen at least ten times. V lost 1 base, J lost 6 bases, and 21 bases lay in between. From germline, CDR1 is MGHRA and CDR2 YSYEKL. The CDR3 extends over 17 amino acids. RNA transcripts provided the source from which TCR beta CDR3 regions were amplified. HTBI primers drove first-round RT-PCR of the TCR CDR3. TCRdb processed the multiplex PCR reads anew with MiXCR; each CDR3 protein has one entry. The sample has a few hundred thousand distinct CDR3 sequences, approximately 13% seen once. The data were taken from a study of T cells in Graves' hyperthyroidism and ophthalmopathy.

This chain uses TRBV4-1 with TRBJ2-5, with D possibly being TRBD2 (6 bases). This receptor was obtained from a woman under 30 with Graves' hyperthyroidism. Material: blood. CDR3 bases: TGCGCCAGCAGCCAAGGTGCCCAAGGGCGGGACGTGAAGACCCAGTACTTC. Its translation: CASSQGAQGRDVKTQYF.